The rows below give T cell receptor beta chains drawn from one sample of a study of fetal regulatory T cell absence and autoimmunity. Clones were read by immunoSEQ multiplex PCR, and TCRdb kept only the in-frame ones, dropping some. The sample has 95,000 to 100,000 clones; approximately 75% are singletons. Specimen: pancreas tissue. These receptors were obtained from a male donor with IPEX syndrome. Each CDR3 is given with its conserved first and last residue. Fields, in order: clone size, J gene, V gene, CDR3 protein. The size entry is marked missing in some rows and otherwise reads once, few, many or a size class.

>.|TRBJ2-1|TRBV5-1
CASSLGVGSYNEQFF
>.|TRBJ2-7|TRBV13
CASSFSSGTTYEQYF
>.|TRBJ1-1|TRBV18
CASSPLVDTEAFF
>.|TRBJ2-7|TRBV5-4
CASSLVRGRAYEQYF
>.|TRBJ1-1|TRBV10-2
CASSGQMNTEAFF
>.|TRBJ2-3|TRBV5-1
CASGGLAGVSDTQYF
>.|TRBJ1-2|TRBV29-1
CSVETQGARGYTF
>.|TRBJ2-1|TRBV5-4
CASSRSDEQFF
>few|TRBJ1-2|TRBV7-9
CASSRSTGGYTF
>.|TRBJ2-3|TRBV11-2
CASSLEGGRHSTDTQYF
>.|TRBJ1-2|TRBV7-2
CASSLFSRGGYNYGYTF
>.|TRBJ2-1|TRBV5-1
CASSLARVNEQFF
>.|TRBJ2-1|TRBV19
CASSIGLLAGERNEQFF
>.|TRBJ2-7|TRBV10-3
CAISGLQTGAYEQYF
>once|TRBJ2-3|TRBV5-6
CASSALAGATDTQYF
>.|TRBJ2-5|TRBV6-5
CASSWDRETQYF
>few|TRBJ2-3|TRBV4-1
CASSTWTGTDTQYF
>.|TRBJ1-3|TRBV27
CASSLYGGPGNTIYF
>.|TRBJ2-5|TRBV10-2
CASLGGPYQETQYF
>.|TRBJ2-3|TRBV6-5
CASRSAGSSTDTQYF
>.|TRBJ2-3|TRBV7-2
CASSLGGQGSDTQYF
>.|TRBJ2-7|TRBV6-1
CASSDRGFSYEQYF
>few|TRBJ2-3|TRBV4-1
CASSHPGYTDTQYF
>.|TRBJ2-5|TRBV6-1
CASSVEGRGGLETQYF
>once|TRBJ2-7|TRBV28
CASSSTDRGTYEQYF
>.|TRBJ2-3|TRBV5-4
CASSLEPGAADTQYF
>.|TRBJ2-3|TRBV9
CASSNTDTQYF